Each of the 6 T cell receptor beta chains below was sequenced from the same sample in a study of shared clonotypes between healthy human individuals. Sequencing used immunoSEQ multiplex PCR; TCRdb keeps in-frame clones, though not all of them. Among about 2.4 million clones listed, 93% were seen once. Sequencing was performed on naive CD4+ T cells from PBMCs. Regarding subset: CD45RA+ positively selected. These receptors were obtained from a man aged 18 to 30 in good health. Some clones in this sample may be carry-over from other donors' samples.

The chain carries TRBV21-1 and TRBJ2-7; TRBD1 is the table's D call and was not checked against the DNA. TRBV21-1 is a pseudogene. The CDR3 covers 20 residues. The CDR3 protein is CASSKALFPFFRSGGYEQYF. DNA for the CDR3: TGTGCCAGCAGCAAAGCGCTCTTTCCGTTTTTTCGTTCAGGGGGCTACGAGCAGTACTTC.

About this clone itself: The same CDR3 also results from other DNA sequences found in this sample. V gene TRBV30 combines with J gene TRBJ2-1; D gene uncertain. In germline, CDR1 is GTSNPN, CDR2 SVGIG (reference sequence). V was trimmed by 0 bases and J by 8 bases, leaving 5 bases between them. The CDR3 has 11 amino acids. The CDR3 protein is CAWSVLYEQFF. The CDR3 DNA is TGTGCCTGGAGTGTATTATATGAGCAGTTCTTC.

The chain is built from TRBV10-3 and TRBJ2-1; D gene unclear. This CDR3 has 11 residues. Germline V gene lookup returns CDR1 ENHRY and CDR2 SYGVKD. Trimming removed 4 bases at V and 10 bases at J, with 8 bases between. The CDR3 nucleotides are TGTGCCATCAGTGGGGTGGAGGAGCAGTTCTTC. As protein: CAISGVEEQFF.

This chain joins TRBV13 and TRBJ1-3; D not certain. Trimming cost V 3 bases and J 0 bases, with 18 bases left between them. Germline V gives CDR1 PRHDT, CDR2 FYEKMQ (reference sequence). The length of the CDR3 is 18 residues. This chain's CDR3 is CASSFETLRLTSGNTIYF. The CDR3 DNA follows: TGTGCCAGCAGCTTTGAGACCCTCCGCCTGACCTCTGGAAACACCATATATTTT.

This clone has a single count. The genes are TRBV11-2 and TRBJ2-5, with a weak D call TRBD2 (5 bases). The length of the CDR3 is 13 residues. Germline-derived CDR1 and CDR2 are SGHAT and FQNNGV. The V end was cut by 4 bases, the J end by 5 bases, with 11 bases between. The CDR3 sequence is CASSSAWEETQYF. The DNA for the CDR3 is TGTGCCAGCAGCTCGGCTTGGGAGGAGACCCAGTACTTC. Supplemented by reference TRBV11-2 and TRBJ2-5, the full variable domain reads EAGVAQSPRYKIIEKRQSVAFWCNPISGHATLYWYQQILGQGPKLLIQFQNNGVVDDSQLPKDRFSAERLKGVDSTLKIQPAKLEDSAVYLCASSSAWEETQYFGPGTRLLVL.

As DNA, the CDR3 is TGTGCCAGCAACGACAGGGTGCCTCCAAATGAAAAACTGTTTTTT. Translating gives CASNDRVPPNEKLFF. The J gene is TRBJ1-4, the V gene TRBV6-5, with 7 bases fitting TRBD1. The CDR3 consists of 15 residues. V was clipped by 7 bases and J by 5 bases; unmatched bases: 10. In germline, CDR1 is MNHEY, CDR2 SVGAGI.